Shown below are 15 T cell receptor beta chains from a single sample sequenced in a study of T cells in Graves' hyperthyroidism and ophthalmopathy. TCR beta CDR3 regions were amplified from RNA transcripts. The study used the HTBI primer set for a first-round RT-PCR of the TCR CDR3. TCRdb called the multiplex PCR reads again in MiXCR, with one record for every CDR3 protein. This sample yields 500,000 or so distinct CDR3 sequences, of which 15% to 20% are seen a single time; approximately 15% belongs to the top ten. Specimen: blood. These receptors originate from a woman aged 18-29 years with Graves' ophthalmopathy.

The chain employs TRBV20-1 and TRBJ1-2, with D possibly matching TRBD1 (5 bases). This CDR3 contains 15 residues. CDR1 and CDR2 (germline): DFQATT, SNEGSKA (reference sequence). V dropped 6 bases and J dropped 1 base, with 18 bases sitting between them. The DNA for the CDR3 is TGCAGTGCCCTTCGGGACGGAGAAGATAACTATGGCTACACCTTC. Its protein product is CSALRDGEDNYGYTF.

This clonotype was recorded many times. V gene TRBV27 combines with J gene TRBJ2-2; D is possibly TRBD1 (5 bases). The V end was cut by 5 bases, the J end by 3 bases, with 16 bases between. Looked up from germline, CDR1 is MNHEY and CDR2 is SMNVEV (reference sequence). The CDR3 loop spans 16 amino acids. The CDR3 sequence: CASSLPTGSYTGELFF. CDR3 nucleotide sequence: TGTGCCAGCAGTCTTCCTACAGGCTCTTACACCGGGGAGCTGTTTTTT.

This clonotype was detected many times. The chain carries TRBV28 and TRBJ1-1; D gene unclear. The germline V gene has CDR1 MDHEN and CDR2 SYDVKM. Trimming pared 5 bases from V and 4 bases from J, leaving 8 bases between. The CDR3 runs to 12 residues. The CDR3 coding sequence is TGTGCCAGCAGTACCCCCATCACTGAAGCTTTCTTT. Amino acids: CASSTPITEAFF.

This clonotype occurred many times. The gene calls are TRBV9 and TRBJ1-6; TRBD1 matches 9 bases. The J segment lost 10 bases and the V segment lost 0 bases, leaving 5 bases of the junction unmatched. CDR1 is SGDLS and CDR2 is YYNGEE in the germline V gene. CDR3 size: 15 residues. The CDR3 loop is CASSVGRTGDSPLHF. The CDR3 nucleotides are TGTGCCAGCAGCGTAGGCAGGACAGGGGACTCACCCCTCCACTTT.

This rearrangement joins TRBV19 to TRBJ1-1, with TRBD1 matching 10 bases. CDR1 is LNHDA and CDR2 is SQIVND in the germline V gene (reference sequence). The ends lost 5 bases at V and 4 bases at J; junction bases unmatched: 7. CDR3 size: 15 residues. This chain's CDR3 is CASSAATGGRTEAFF. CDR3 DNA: TGTGCCAGTAGTGCGGCGACAGGGGGCCGCACTGAAGCTTTCTTT.

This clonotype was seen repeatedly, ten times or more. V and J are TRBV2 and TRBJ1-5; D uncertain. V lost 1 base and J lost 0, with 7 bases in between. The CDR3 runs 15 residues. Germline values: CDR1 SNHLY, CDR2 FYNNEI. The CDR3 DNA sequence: TGTGCCAGCAGTGAAGGTCAGATTAGCAATCAGCCCCAGCATTTT. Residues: CASSEGQISNQPQHF.

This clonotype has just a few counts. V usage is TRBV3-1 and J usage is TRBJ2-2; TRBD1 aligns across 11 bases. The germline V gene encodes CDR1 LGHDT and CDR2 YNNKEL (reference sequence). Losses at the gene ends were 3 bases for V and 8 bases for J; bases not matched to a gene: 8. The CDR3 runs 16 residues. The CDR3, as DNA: TGTGCCAGCAGCCATGGACAGGGGGCTTGGTCGGGGGAGCTGTTTTTT. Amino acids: CASSHGQGAWSGELFF.

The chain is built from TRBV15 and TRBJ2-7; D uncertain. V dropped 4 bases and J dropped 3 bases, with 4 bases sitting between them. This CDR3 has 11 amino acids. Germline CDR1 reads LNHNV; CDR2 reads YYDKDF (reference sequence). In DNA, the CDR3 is TGTGCCACCAGCACTCACTACGAGCAGTACTTC. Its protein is CATSTHYEQYF.

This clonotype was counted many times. In nucleotides, the CDR3 is TGTGCCAGCAGCCCCCGGACTAGCGGGAGGTTCTACGAGCAGTACTTC. Translated: CASSPRTSGRFYEQYF. The chain recombines TRBV7-9 with TRBJ2-7; 14 bases align to TRBD2. This CDR3 has 16 residues. Germline values: CDR1 SEHNR, CDR2 FQNEAQ (reference sequence). The V and J ends lost 5 bases and 3 bases, in that order; junction bases with no gene match: 6.

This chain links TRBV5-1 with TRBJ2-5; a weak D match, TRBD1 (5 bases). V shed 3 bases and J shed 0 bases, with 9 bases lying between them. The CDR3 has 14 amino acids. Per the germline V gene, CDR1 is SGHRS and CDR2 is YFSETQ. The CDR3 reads CASSYLGDQETQYF. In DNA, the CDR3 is TGCGCCAGCAGCTACCTAGGGGACCAAGAGACCCAGTACTTC.

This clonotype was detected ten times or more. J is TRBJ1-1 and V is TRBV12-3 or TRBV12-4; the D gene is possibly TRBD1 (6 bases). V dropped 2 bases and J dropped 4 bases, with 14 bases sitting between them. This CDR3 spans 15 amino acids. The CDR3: CASSLWGMGATEAFF. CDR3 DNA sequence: TGTGCCAGCAGTTTATGGGGAATGGGGGCCACTGAAGCTTTCTTT.

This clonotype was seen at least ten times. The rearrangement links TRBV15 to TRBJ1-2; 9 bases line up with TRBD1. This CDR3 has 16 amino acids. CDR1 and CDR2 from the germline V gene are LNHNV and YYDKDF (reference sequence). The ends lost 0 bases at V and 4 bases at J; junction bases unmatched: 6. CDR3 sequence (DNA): TGTGCCACCAGCAGAGATATCAGGGGACAGGGCTATGGCTACACCTTC. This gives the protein CATSRDIRGQGYGYTF.

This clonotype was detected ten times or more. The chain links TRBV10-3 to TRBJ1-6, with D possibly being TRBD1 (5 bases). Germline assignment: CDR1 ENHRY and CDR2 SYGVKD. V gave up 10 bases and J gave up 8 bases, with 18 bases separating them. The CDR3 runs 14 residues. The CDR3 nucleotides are TGTGCCACCAGGATGGGAGGGGTGGATTCACCCCTCCACTTT. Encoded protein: CATRMGGVDSPLHF.

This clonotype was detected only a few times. CDR3 sequence (DNA): TGTGCCAGCAGCTTAGTTAGCGGGAGCGCTGAGCAGTACTTC. Its translation is CASSLVSGSAEQYF. The chain has TRBV7-9 and TRBJ2-7; TRBD2 aligns across 9 bases. V lost 1 base and J lost 7; bases outside the gene matches: 5. CDR1 is SEHNR, CDR2 FQNEAQ, per germline (reference sequence). The CDR3 length is 14 residues.

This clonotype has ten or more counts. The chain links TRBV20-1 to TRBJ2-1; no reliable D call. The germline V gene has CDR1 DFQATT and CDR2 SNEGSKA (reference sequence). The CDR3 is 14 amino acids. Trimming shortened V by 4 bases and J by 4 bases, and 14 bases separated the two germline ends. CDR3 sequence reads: CSAIGYQSYNEQFF. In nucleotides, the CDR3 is TGCAGTGCTATCGGGTACCAAAGTTACAATGAGCAGTTCTTC.